Here is one T cell receptor beta chain with its context. This table comes from immunoSEQ multiplex PCR, and its TCRdb copy is limited to in-frame clones, with some not included. The data show approximately 92,000 clones, with approximately 95% seen just once and 1.5% held by the top ten. The germline CDR1 and CDR2 sequences are SGHTA and FQGTGA. This CDR3 contains 13 residues. Trimming removed 5 bases from V and 4 bases from J; junction bases left unmatched: 2. This entry is derived from a study of control samples from healthy donors and cancer patients. The V and J genes are TRBV7-3 and TRBJ2-3, with 8 bases lining up with TRBD1. The source is a woman aged 30 to 39 in good health. Sequencing was carried out using blood. CDR3 DNA: TGTGCCAGCAGCAAACAGGGGGCAGATACGCAGTATTTT. Translation gives CASSKQGADTQYF.